This T cell receptor (beta chain) was identified in a study of T cell responses to AZD1222 COVID-19 vaccine. Study-level results: The peak T cell response came first, and repertoires were sampled only after it.

Clones were read by immunoSEQ multiplex PCR, and TCRdb kept only the in-frame ones, dropping some. The sample has 100,000 to 150,000 clones, roughly 87% seen once. CDR1 is KGHSH and CDR2 is LQKENI in the germline V gene. Trimming left V 4 bases short and J 8 bases short, with 5 bases between. This CDR3 is 11 amino acids long. Note on this clone: Its target is not known.

The chain recombines TRBV18 with TRBJ1-4; D remains ambiguous. The receptor comes from an adult in good health. Sequencing was performed on peripheral blood, taken on day 0 of AZD1222 vaccination. CDR3 coding DNA: TGTGCCAGCTCACTATCAGAAAAACTGTTTTTT. This codes for CASSLSEKLFF.